The 26 T cell receptor beta chains below all came from one sample that was sequenced in a study of blood T cell repertoires in COVID-19. Profiled with immunoSEQ multiplex PCR; TCRdb holds only in-frame clones, not every one. Found here are about 270,000 clones, approximately 86% of them singletons; the top ten hold over 10%. Sequencing was performed on peripheral blood. All receptors come from an older woman with COVID-19, enrolled during active disease.

The V call is TRBV5-6, the J call TRBJ2-1; 11 bases align to TRBD2. CDR3 length: 15 amino acids. Germline V CDR1 and CDR2: SGHDT, YYEEEE. V gave up 4 bases and J gave up 3 bases; unmatched junction bases: 3. The CDR3: CASSPTSGGYNEQFF. CDR3 in DNA: TGTGCCAGCAGCCCCACTAGCGGGGGCTACAATGAGCAGTTCTTC.

A few counts support this clone. This rearrangement joins TRBV19 to TRBJ2-1; 9 positions agree with TRBD2. In germline, CDR1 is LNHDA, CDR2 SQIVND (reference sequence). CDR3 length: 15 residues. The ends lost 3 bases at V and 7 bases at J; junction bases unmatched: 7. The CDR3 region is CASSIGGGARNEQFF. The CDR3 DNA sequence: TGTGCCAGTAGTATTGGCGGGGGGGCTCGGAATGAGCAGTTCTTC. The complete variable domain, with remaining parts taken from reference TRBV19 and TRBJ2-1, reads DGGITQSPKYLFRKEGQNVTLSCEQNLNHDAMYWYRQDPGQGLRLIYYSQIVNDFQKGDIAEGYSVSREKKESFPLTVTSAQKNPTAFYLCASSIGGGARNEQFFGPGTRLTVL.

This rearrangement joins TRBV4-1 to TRBJ1-1, with TRBD1 matching 7 bases. Germline V CDR1 and CDR2: MGHRA, YSYEKL. The CDR3 length is 14 residues. V gave up 3 bases and J gave up 4 bases; unmatched junction bases: 5. The CDR3 coding sequence is TGCGCCAGCAGCCAGACAGGGTACGGCACTGAAGCTTTCTTT. It codes for CASSQTGYGTEAFF.

The genes are TRBV28 and TRBJ1-1; tentative D call: TRBD1 (5 bases). The germline V gene has CDR1 MDHEN and CDR2 SYDVKM. V lost 5 bases and J 3 bases, leaving 7 bases between the germline ends. The CDR3 extends over 12 amino acids. The CDR3 DNA follows: TGTGCCAGCAGTGGAGGGGACACTGAAGCTTTCTTT. Encoded protein: CASSGGDTEAFF.

The rearrangement links TRBV7-6 to TRBJ1-1; D not certain. Germline lookup yields CDR1 SGHVS and CDR2 FNYEAQ. The CDR3 loop spans 13 amino acids. V lost 2 bases and J lost 7, with 11 bases in between. CDR3 DNA: TGTGCCAGCAGCTTAAGGAACAGCTATGAAGCTTTCTTT. It codes for CASSLRNSYEAFF.

Here the CDR3 reads CASSINPPRTVTTEAFF. Here the CDR3 DNA reads TGTGCCAGTAGTATAAACCCCCCGAGGACAGTTACCACTGAAGCTTTCTTT. The V call is TRBV19, the J call TRBJ1-1; perhaps TRBD1 as D (6 bases). V dropped 2 bases and J dropped 4 bases, with 20 bases sitting between them. The germline V gene has CDR1 LNHDA and CDR2 SQIVND (reference sequence). The CDR3 loop spans 17 amino acids.

The CDR3 sequence is CAWSVQTDTQYF. CDR3 nucleotide sequence: TGTGCCTGGAGTGTCCAGACAGATACGCAGTATTTT. The genes are TRBV30 and TRBJ2-3; D gene uncertain. This CDR3 is 12 amino acids long. Per germline, CDR1 GTSNPN and CDR2 SVGIG (reference sequence). Trimming removed 0 bases from V and 3 bases from J, with 4 bases in between.

Turning to this clone: Distinct nucleotide sequences in the sample also encode this CDR3. The chain is built from TRBV19 and TRBJ1-3, with 7 nucleotides matching TRBD1. This CDR3 comprises 14 residues. V lost 4 bases and J lost 4; bases outside the gene matches: 4. CDR1 is LNHDA, CDR2 SQIVND, per germline (reference sequence). CDR3 DNA sequence: TGTGCCAGTAGTAGCGACAGGGAGGGAAACACCATATATTTT. Amino acids: CASSSDREGNTIYF. The whole variable domain, filled in from reference TRBV19 and TRBJ1-3, reads DGGITQSPKYLFRKEGQNVTLSCEQNLNHDAMYWYRQDPGQGLRLIYYSQIVNDFQKGDIAEGYSVSREKKESFPLTVTSAQKNPTAFYLCASSSDREGNTIYFGEGSWLTVV.

This rearrangement joins TRBV5-1 to TRBJ2-2; 10 nucleotides match TRBD1. The CDR3 is 15 amino acids. The V gene's germline CDR1 is SGHRS and CDR2 YFSETQ. The ends lost 3 bases at V and 3 bases at J; junction bases unmatched: 2. The CDR3 region has the DNA TGCGCCAGCAGCTACGGACAGGGGGACACCGGGGAGCTGTTTTTT. As protein: CASSYGQGDTGELFF.

The genes are TRBV18 and TRBJ1-3, with 10 bases identical to TRBD1. This CDR3 has 16 residues. V was clipped by 2 bases and J by 3 bases; unmatched bases: 4. In germline, CDR1 is KGHSH, CDR2 LQKENI. The CDR3 nucleotides are TGTGCCAGCTCACCATCAGGGACAGGGGTTGGAAACACCATATATTTT. This encodes CASSPSGTGVGNTIYF.

The rearrangement links TRBV7-9 to TRBJ2-5; 7 nucleotides match TRBD2. Unmatched junction bases numbered 12, after V lost 3 bases and J lost 5 bases. The CDR3 spans 16 residues. Looked up from germline, CDR1 is SEHNR and CDR2 is FQNEAQ (reference sequence). The CDR3 protein is CASSFLGRGGRETQYF. In DNA form, the CDR3 reads TGTGCCAGCAGCTTTCTGGGACGCGGGGGAAGGGAGACCCAGTACTTC.

In DNA, the CDR3 is TGTGCCAGCAGTGAATCCGGGACAGGGGCCTACTTGGCTGGAAACACCATATATTTT. Encoded protein: CASSESGTGAYLAGNTIYF. This sequence joins TRBV6-1 and TRBJ1-3; the match to TRBD1 covers 10 bases. The ends lost 2 bases at V and 2 bases at J; junction bases unmatched: 12. CDR1 is MNHNS, CDR2 SASEGT, per germline. CDR3 length: 19 residues.

V and J are TRBV5-1 and TRBJ2-1; 10 bases line up with TRBD2. The CDR3 runs to 14 residues. Looked up from germline, CDR1 is SGHRS and CDR2 is YFSETQ. J was trimmed by 7 bases and V by 4 bases; bases with no gene match: 5. This CDR3 reads CASSGSGGDNEQFF. DNA for the CDR3: TGCGCCAGCAGCGGGAGCGGGGGGGATAATGAGCAGTTCTTC.

The chain uses TRBV5-1 and TRBJ2-2; D is possibly TRBD1 (5 bases). The CDR3 totals 17 residues. Germline CDR1 SGHRS, CDR2 YFSETQ. The V gene lost 7 bases and the J gene lost 1 base, with 20 bases spanning the gap. The CDR3 protein is CASAIRQSGLNTGELFF. The CDR3 nucleotides are TGCGCCAGCGCCATCCGACAGTCCGGCTTGAACACCGGGGAGCTGTTTTTT.

The chain links TRBV7-8 to TRBJ2-1, with D perhaps TRBD2 (6 bases). The CDR3 runs to 16 residues. V was cut by 7 bases and J by 6 bases, with 22 bases left in between. Per germline, CDR1 SGHVS and CDR2 FQNEAQ. As DNA, the CDR3 is TGTGCCAGCATCTATAGTCTGGGGGGATACACCAATGAGCAGTTCTTC. Protein product: CASIYSLGGYTNEQFF.

This clone was recorded once. The chain couples TRBV28 to TRBJ1-1; D uncertain. This CDR3 spans 16 amino acids. Trimming took off 3 bases at V and 1 base at J, with 15 bases between the two ends. Germline CDR1 reads MDHEN; CDR2 reads SYDVKM. The CDR3 coding sequence is TGTGCCAGCAGTTTCATATCGGGTCCGGAGAACACTGAAGCTTTCTTT. Amino acid sequence: CASSFISGPENTEAFF.

This rearrangement joins TRBV7-3 to TRBJ2-1, with TRBD2 matching over 11 bases. There are 17 residues in the CDR3. V lost 3 bases, J lost 4 bases, and 8 bases stayed unmatched. Germline V gene data show CDR1 as SGHTA and CDR2 as FQGTGA. CDR3 amino acids: CASSFYSGGALYNEQFF. The CDR3 DNA is TGTGCCAGCAGCTTCTATAGCGGGGGGGCACTATACAATGAGCAGTTCTTC.

The chain links TRBV28 to TRBJ2-5, with 12 bases fitting TRBD2. Germline values: CDR1 MDHEN, CDR2 SYDVKM. This CDR3 has 13 amino acids. Unmatched junction bases numbered 2, after V lost 6 bases and J lost 6 bases. CDR3 residues: CASSRTSGKTQYF. CDR3 sequence (DNA): TGTGCCAGCAGCAGGACTAGCGGGAAGACCCAGTACTTC.

This clone came up once. The chain combines TRBV10-2 with TRBJ1-6, with D perhaps TRBD1 (6 bases). CDR1 is WSHSY, CDR2 SAAADI, per germline. V was cut by 10 bases and J by 5 bases, with 18 bases left in between. The CDR3 runs to 15 residues. The CDR3 region is CAILTPGQNNSPLHF. The CDR3 DNA follows: TGCGCCATCCTTACTCCGGGACAAAATAATTCACCCCTCCACTTT.

The chain links TRBV2 to TRBJ1-2; D is unresolved. This CDR3 contains 11 residues. The V end lost 2 bases, the J end lost 8 bases, and 6 bases lay between the germline ends. Germline assignment: CDR1 SNHLY and CDR2 FYNNEI. CDR3 sequence (DNA): TGTGCCAGCAGTGAACCCGTGGGCTACACCTTC. This sequence encodes CASSEPVGYTF.

This chain connects TRBV5-4 to TRBJ2-7; no firm D call. Trimming removed 3 bases from V and 2 bases from J, with 9 bases in between. The germline V gene encodes CDR1 SGHNT and CDR2 YYREEE (reference sequence). CDR3 length: 13 amino acids. Here the CDR3 reads CASSSGSAYEQYF. The CDR3 nucleotides are TGTGCCAGCAGCTCCGGGTCCGCCTACGAGCAGTACTTC.

The J gene is TRBJ2-5, the V gene TRBV6-6; 9 bases map to TRBD2. The germline CDR1 and CDR2 sequences are MNHNY and SVGAGI (reference sequence). With 0 bases clipped from V and 5 bases from J, the junction kept 1 base outside the gene matches. There are 14 residues in the CDR3. The CDR3 DNA reads as TGTGCCAGCAGTTACTCTAGCGGGAGTGAGACCCAGTACTTC. Protein product: CASSYSSGSETQYF.

The V gene is TRBV7-9, the J gene TRBJ1-3, with 8 bases fitting TRBD1. CDR3 length: 14 residues. Trimming took 5 bases from V and 2 from J; bases not matched to a gene: 2. Germline V gives CDR1 SEHNR, CDR2 FQNEAQ (reference sequence). CDR3 DNA: TGTGCCAGCAGCCGGACAGGGCCTGGAAACACCATATATTTT. Encoded protein: CASSRTGPGNTIYF.

This chain links TRBV4-3 with TRBJ1-1; 9 nucleotides match TRBD1. V was pared by 1 base and J by 10 bases, with 10 bases of the junction left unmatched. In germline, CDR1 is LGHNA, CDR2 YSLEER. CDR3 size: 15 residues. DNA of the CDR3: TGCGCCAGCAGCCAAGGACCCGGACAGGGGAAGGCAGCTTTCTTT. This codes for CASSQGPGQGKAAFF.

The V gene is TRBV9, the J gene TRBJ2-2; TRBD1 matches at 7 bases. The CDR3 runs to 15 residues. The germline V gene encodes CDR1 SGDLS and CDR2 YYNGEE. V shed 4 bases and J 4 bases; nucleotides not matched to a gene: 7. The CDR3 loop reads CASSPWDSRTGELFF. In nucleotides, the CDR3 is TGTGCCAGCAGCCCGTGGGACAGTCGCACCGGGGAGCTGTTTTTT.

The chain is built from TRBV19 and TRBJ1-4; tentative D call: TRBD1 (6 bases). V lost 7 bases and J lost 6, with 15 bases in between. Germline CDR1 and CDR2: LNHDA and SQIVND (reference sequence). CDR3 length equals 14 residues. The CDR3: CASNRPGDDEKLFF. The CDR3 DNA follows: TGTGCCAGTAATCGGCCAGGGGACGATGAAAAACTGTTTTTT.